This T cell receptor (beta chain) was sequenced for a study of T-cell reconstitution after alpha-beta-depleted transplantation in children. Germline V gene sequence: CDR1 LGHNA, CDR2 YSLEER. V shed 1 base and J 6 bases; nucleotides not matched to a gene: 7. The CDR3 totals 15 residues. This clonotype was counted many times. Its antigen is unknown. The study's findings and limits: Expanded graft clones, several hundred of them, were reportedly the source of alpha-beta T cells about two months after transplant. Hyperexpanded clones declined; after one year, newly produced T cells mostly supplied diversity.

A library of TCRbeta sequences, prepared with unique molecular identifiers, was generated. TCRdb re-called the PCR reads through MiXCR, storing one row per CDR3 protein. The sample contains about 510,000 distinct CDR3 sequences, over 9.5% of which appear only once. The source of this sequence is a female patient aged 2-15 years who had a stem cell transplant for aplastic anemia, so the T cells may come from the graft donor. The J gene is TRBJ2-5, the V gene TRBV4-3; 8 bases are a match to TRBD1. This sample comprised PBMCs, mostly from graft donor cells, obtained 180 days after TCRalphabeta/CD19-depleted stem cell transplant. Here the CDR3 DNA reads TGCGCCAGCAGCCAAGGTGGTACAGGGGGTAAGACCCAGTACTTC. It codes for CASSQGGTGGKTQYF.